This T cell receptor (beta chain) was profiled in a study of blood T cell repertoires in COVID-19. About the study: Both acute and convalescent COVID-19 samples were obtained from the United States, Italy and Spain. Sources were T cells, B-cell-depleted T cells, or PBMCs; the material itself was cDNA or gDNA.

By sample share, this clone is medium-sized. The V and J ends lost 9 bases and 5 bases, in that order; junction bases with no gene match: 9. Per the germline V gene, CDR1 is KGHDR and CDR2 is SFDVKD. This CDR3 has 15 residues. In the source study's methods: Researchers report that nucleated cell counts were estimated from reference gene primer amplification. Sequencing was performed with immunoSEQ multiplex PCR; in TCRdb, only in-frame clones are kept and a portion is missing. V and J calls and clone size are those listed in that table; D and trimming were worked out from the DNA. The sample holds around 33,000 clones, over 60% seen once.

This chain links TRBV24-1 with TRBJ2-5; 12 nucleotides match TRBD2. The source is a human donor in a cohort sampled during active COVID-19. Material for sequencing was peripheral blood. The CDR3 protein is CATQASGRERETQYF. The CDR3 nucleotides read TGTGCCACCCAGGCTAGCGGGAGGGAGCGGGAGACCCAGTACTTC.